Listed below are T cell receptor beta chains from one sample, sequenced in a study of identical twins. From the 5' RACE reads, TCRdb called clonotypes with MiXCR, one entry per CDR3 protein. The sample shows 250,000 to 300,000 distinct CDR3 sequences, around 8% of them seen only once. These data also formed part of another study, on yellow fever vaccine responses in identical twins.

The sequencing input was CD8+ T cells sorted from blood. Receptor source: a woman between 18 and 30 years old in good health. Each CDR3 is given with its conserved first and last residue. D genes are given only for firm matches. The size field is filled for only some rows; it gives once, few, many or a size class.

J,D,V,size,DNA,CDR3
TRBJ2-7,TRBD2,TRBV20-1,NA,TGCAGTGCTCCGGGACTAGCGACCTACGAGCAGTACTTC,CSAPGLATYEQYF
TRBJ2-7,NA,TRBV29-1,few,TGCAGCGCCCTGGGGGACAACTCCTACGAGCAGTACTTC,CSALGDNSYEQYF
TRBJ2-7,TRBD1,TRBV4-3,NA,TGCGCCAGCAGCCAACGGGACAGGGACAGCTACGAGCAGTACTTC,CASSQRDRDSYEQYF
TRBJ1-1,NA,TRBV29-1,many,TGCAGCGTTGTAAGGGGGGAGAACACTGAAGCTTTCTTT,CSVVRGENTEAFF
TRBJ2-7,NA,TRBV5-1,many,TGCGCCAGCAGCTTGGGGAGCGGCATTTCCTACGAGCAGTACTTC,CASSLGSGISYEQYF
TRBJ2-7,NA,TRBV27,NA,TGTGCCAGCAGTTTTGAGGCCAGGGGTTACGAGCAGTACTTC,CASSFEARGYEQYF
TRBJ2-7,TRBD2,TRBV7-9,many,TGTGCCAGCAGCCCAGCGGGGGGCTACGAGCAGTACTTC,CASSPAGGYEQYF
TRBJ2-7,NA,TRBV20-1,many,TGCAGTGCTAGAGTTAGCGGAGGGCTGGGTCAGGAGCAGTACTTC,CSARVSGGLGQEQYF
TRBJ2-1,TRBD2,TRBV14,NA,TGTGCCAGCAGCCAGGACCCTCTGGCGGGGGTTAACAATGAGCAGTTCTTC,CASSQDPLAGVNNEQFF
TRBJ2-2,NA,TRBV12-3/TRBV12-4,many,TGTGCCAGCAGTTTAGGGGACATTTTGAACACCGGGGAGCTGTTTTTT,CASSLGDILNTGELFF
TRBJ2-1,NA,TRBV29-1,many,TGCAGCGTCGTACCGGGACAAGAGGGTTGGGAGCAGTTCTTC,CSVVPGQEGWEQFF
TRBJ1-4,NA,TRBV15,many,TGTGCCACCAGCAGAGATTCTGCGGCGACTAATGAAAAACTGTTTTTT,CATSRDSAATNEKLFF
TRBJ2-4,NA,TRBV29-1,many,TGCAGCGCCTCGGACAGAGAGGGGTCCAAAAACATTCAGTACTTC,CSASDREGSKNIQYF
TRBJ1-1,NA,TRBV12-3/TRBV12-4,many,TGTGCCAGCAGCCCGGGCCTGAAAACTGAAGCTTTCTTT,CASSPGLKTEAFF
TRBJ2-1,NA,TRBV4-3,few,TGCGCCAGCAGCGGAGACAGGCGCAATGAGCAGTTCTTC,CASSGDRRNEQFF
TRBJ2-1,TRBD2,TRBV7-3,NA,TGTGCCAGCAGCTTAACGTTGGGCGGGGGGGCCTACAATGAGCAGTTCTTC,CASSLTLGGGAYNEQFF
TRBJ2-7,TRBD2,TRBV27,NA,TGTGCCAGCAGTTCCCCCCTAGCGGGAGCCTACGAGCAGTACTTC,CASSSPLAGAYEQYF
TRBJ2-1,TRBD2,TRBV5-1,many,TGCGCCAGCAGCTTGCTAGCGGGGGCGGTAGGGGAGCAGTTCTTC,CASSLLAGAVGEQFF
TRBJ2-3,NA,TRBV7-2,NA,TGTGCCAGCAGCTCCGTAGCAGGGTCCAGCACAGATACGCAGTATTTT,CASSSVAGSSTDTQYF
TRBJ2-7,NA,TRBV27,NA,TGTGCCAGCACCCCCAGGATAGGGACACTCTCCTACGAGCAGTACTTC,CASTPRIGTLSYEQYF
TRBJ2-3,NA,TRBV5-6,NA,TGTGCCAGCAGCTTCGGTGGTACCCGTACAGATACGCAGTATTTT,CASSFGGTRTDTQYF
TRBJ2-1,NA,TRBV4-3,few,TGCGCCAGCAGCCAAGGTGGTGTCACAGACAATGAGCAGTTCTTC,CASSQGGVTDNEQFF